A single sample gave rise to the 9 T cell receptor beta chains below, sequenced in a study of blood T cell repertoires in COVID-19. TCRdb's table, derived via immunoSEQ multiplex PCR, lists solely in-frame clones and lacks some. The data show tens of thousands of clones, roughly three quarters seen once. The material sequenced was peripheral blood. Receptors were obtained from a human donor in a cohort sampled during active COVID-19.

The chain recombines TRBV5-4 with TRBJ2-7; 12 nucleotides agree with TRBD2. The CDR3 runs to 16 residues. J was trimmed by 4 bases and V by 3 bases; bases with no gene match: 8. Germline CDR1 is SGHNT and CDR2 is YYREEE (reference sequence). This CDR3 reads CASSSLTSGSGYEQYF. The DNA for the CDR3 is TGTGCCAGCAGCTCCCTGACTAGCGGGAGTGGGTACGAGCAGTACTTC.

The V gene is TRBV19, the J gene TRBJ2-1; tentatively, D is TRBD2 (5 bases). CDR1 is LNHDA and CDR2 is SQIVND in the germline V gene (reference sequence). Trimming left V 4 bases short and J 4 bases short, with 5 bases between. This CDR3 region has 12 residues. The CDR3 DNA reads TGTGCCAGTAGTACGGGGTACAATGAGCAGTTCTTC. It codes for CASSTGYNEQFF.

The chain joins TRBV2 to TRBJ2-1; D may be TRBD1 (6 bases). The CDR3 extends over 15 amino acids. CDR1 is SNHLY and CDR2 is FYNNEI in the germline V gene. Trimming took 7 bases from V and 8 from J, leaving 21 bases between them. The CDR3 region has the DNA TGTGCCAGCAAAAGGGCGGCAGGGGCGGGCTATGAGCAGTTCTTC. Protein sequence: CASKRAAGAGYEQFF. The whole variable domain, filled in from reference TRBV2 and TRBJ2-1, reads EPEVTQTPSHQVTQMGQEVILRCVPISNHLYFYWYRQILGQKVEFLVSFYNNEISEKSEIFDDQFSVERPDGSNFTLKIRSTKLEDSAMYFCASKRAAGAGYEQFFGPGTRLTVL.

The CDR3 sequence is CASSSLAGTYEQYF. CDR3 coding DNA: TGTGCCAGCAGCTCCCTAGCGGGAACCTACGAGCAGTACTTC. V and J are TRBV9 and TRBJ2-7; 9 nucleotides agree with TRBD2. CDR3 length equals 14 residues. The J segment lost 2 bases and the V segment lost 4 bases, leaving 4 bases of the junction unmatched. Germline lookup yields CDR1 SGDLS and CDR2 YYNGEE.

The rearrangement uses TRBV27 and TRBJ2-7; a weak D match, TRBD2 (5 bases). Trimming left V 4 bases short and J 0 bases short, with 7 bases between. CDR3 size: 13 residues. Germline assignment: CDR1 MNHEY and CDR2 SMNVEV (reference sequence). CDR3 amino acids: CASSSTTSYEQYF. Here the CDR3 DNA reads TGTGCCAGCAGTTCGACTACCTCCTACGAGCAGTACTTC.

The genes are TRBV6-6 and TRBJ1-3; the D gene is possibly TRBD1 (6 bases). From germline, CDR1 is MNHNY and CDR2 SVGAGI (reference sequence). The CDR3 sequence is 17 residues long. V lost 5 bases, J lost 2 bases, and 19 bases lay in between. This CDR3 reads CASSPKTNRVAGNTIYF. The CDR3 DNA reads as TGTGCCAGCAGTCCCAAGACGAACAGGGTGGCTGGAAACACCATATATTTT.

This rearrangement joins TRBV9 to TRBJ1-2; D unclear. The CDR3 length is 13 residues. CDR1 and CDR2 from the germline V gene are SGDLS and YYNGEE. Between the trimmed V and J ends, which lost 4 bases and 8 bases, there was a span of 15 bases. The DNA for the CDR3 is TGTGCCAGCAGCCTATCTCCGGGAGGAGGCTACACCTTC. This codes for CASSLSPGGGYTF.

The chain recombines TRBV11-2 with TRBJ1-2; no reliable D call. V shed 1 base and J shed 0 bases, with 3 bases lying between them. Germline V gene data show CDR1 as SGHAT and CDR2 as FQNNGV. This CDR3 has 13 amino acids. The CDR3 spells CASSLAANYGYTF. The CDR3 DNA sequence: TGTGCCAGCAGCTTAGCCGCTAACTATGGCTACACCTTC.

The chain carries TRBV7-9 and TRBJ2-1; 7 bases align to TRBD2. Trimming cost V 2 bases and J 9 bases; bases outside gene matches: 4. This CDR3 has 13 residues. The germline V gene encodes CDR1 SEHNR and CDR2 FQNEAQ (reference sequence). The CDR3 DNA sequence: TGTGCCAGCAGCTTATTGCAGCGGGGTGAGCAGTTCTTC. Translated: CASSLLQRGEQFF.